This section outlines one T cell receptor beta chain sequence together with its context. Antigen specificity is unknown. Germline values: CDR1 SGHTA, CDR2 FQGNSA. The V end was cut by 1 base, the J end by 5 bases, with 14 bases between. This CDR3 is 15 amino acids long. This entry comes from a study of T cell responses to AZD1222 COVID-19 vaccine. General study findings and limits: White British ancestry dominated among donors, who included more females, and clonal diversity was possibly underestimated. CD4 TCRs associated with vaccination spanned spike, dominating at 160-218 and 743-854.

TCRdb's copy holds only in-frame clones and misses some; the assay was immunoSEQ multiplex PCR. The sample has roughly 120,000 clones, around 89% seen once. Sequencing was performed on peripheral blood, taken on day 0 of AZD1222 vaccination. The receptor was isolated from an adult in good health. The rearrangement joins TRBV7-2 to TRBJ2-5; TRBD2 is a possible D gene (6 bases). The CDR3 coding sequence is TGTGCCAGCAGCTTAGTGGTCGGGAGTACGGAGACCCAGTACTTC. Protein: CASSLVVGSTETQYF. The full variable domain, in which reference TRBV7-2 and TRBJ2-5 provide the parts outside the CDR3, is GAGVSQSPSNKVTEKGKDVELRCDPISGHTALYWYRQSLGQGLEFLIYFQGNSAPDKSGLPSDRFSAERTGGSVSTLTIQRTQQEDSAVYLCASSLVVGSTETQYFGPGTRLLVL.